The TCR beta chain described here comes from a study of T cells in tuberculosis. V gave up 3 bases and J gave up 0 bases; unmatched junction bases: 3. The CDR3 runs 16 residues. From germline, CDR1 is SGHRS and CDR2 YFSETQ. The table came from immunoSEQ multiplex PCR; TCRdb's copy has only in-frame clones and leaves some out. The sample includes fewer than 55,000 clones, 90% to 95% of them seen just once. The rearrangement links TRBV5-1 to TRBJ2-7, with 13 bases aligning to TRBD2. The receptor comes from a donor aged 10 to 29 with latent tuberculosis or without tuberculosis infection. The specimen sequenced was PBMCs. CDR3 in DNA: TGCGCCAGCAGCTCCCGACTAGCGGGGGGCTCCTACGAGCAGTACTTC. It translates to CASSSRLAGGSYEQYF.